Shown below are 25 T cell receptor beta chains from a single sample sequenced in a study of cytomegalovirus exposure and HLA in healthy donors. Use of 60 Vbeta and 13 Jbeta primers characterized the PCR. The table came from immunoSEQ multiplex PCR; TCRdb's copy has only in-frame clones and leaves some out. The data show 200,000 to 300,000 clones, 70% to 90% seen once. Sequencing used PBMCs. The receptors come from a woman aged 40-49 years in good health and CMV-seropositive.

The V gene is TRBV7-6, the J gene TRBJ2-5; 10 positions match TRBD1. Losses at the gene ends were 4 bases for V and 2 bases for J; bases not matched to a gene: 10. This CDR3 region has 17 residues. Germline loops: CDR1 SGHVS, CDR2 FNYEAQ. The CDR3 nucleotides are TGTGCCAGCAGCTCCGGGACAGGGGATTCGGTGCAAGAGACCCAGTACTTC. Residues: CASSSGTGDSVQETQYF.

The V call is TRBV6-5, the J call TRBJ1-1, with 8 bases fitting TRBD1. The CDR3 has 12 residues. Per the germline V gene, CDR1 is MNHEY and CDR2 is SVGAGI. J gave up 10 bases and V 8 bases, and 9 bases lay outside the gene matches. The CDR3 loop is CASGQGGLRAFF. CDR3 nucleotides: TGTGCCAGCGGACAGGGAGGACTTAGAGCTTTCTTT.

The V call is TRBV10-3, the J call TRBJ1-3; D perhaps matches TRBD1 (5 bases). Looked up from germline, CDR1 is ENHRY and CDR2 is SYGVKD. The CDR3 contains 13 residues. V dropped 2 bases and J dropped 4 bases, with 6 bases sitting between them. The CDR3 DNA is TGTGCCATCAGTGAGGCAGGGGGAAACACCATATATTTT. It encodes CAISEAGGNTIYF.

V and J are TRBV5-8 and TRBJ2-3, with D possibly TRBD1 on 5 matching bases. From germline, CDR1 is SGHTS and CDR2 YDEGEE. V was clipped by 2 bases and J by 0 bases, with 13 bases between them. There are 16 residues in the CDR3. The CDR3 sequence: CASSFSGLSSTDTQYF. The CDR3 coding sequence is TGTGCCAGCAGCTTTTCAGGGCTCTCCAGCACAGATACGCAGTATTTT.

V is TRBV28 and J is TRBJ2-6; tentative D call: TRBD2 (6 bases). Germline CDR1 and CDR2: MDHEN and SYDVKM. This CDR3 contains 14 residues. V was clipped by 8 bases and J by 2 bases, with 10 bases between them. The chain's CDR3 is CASGGMPGANVLTF. In DNA form, the CDR3 reads TGTGCCAGCGGAGGGATGCCTGGGGCCAACGTCCTGACTTTC.

The genes are TRBV29-1 and TRBJ2-7; D might be TRBD1 (6 bases). CDR1 is SQVTM, CDR2 ANQGSEA, per germline. Trimming stripped 8 bases from V and 7 bases from J, with 27 bases between. This CDR3 spans 15 amino acids. The CDR3 DNA sequence: TGCAGCTATACCCCATCACAGGGATTGGGGCGAGAGCAGTACTTC. Its translation is CSYTPSQGLGREQYF.

The chain links TRBV7-2 to TRBJ2-3; 9 bases fit TRBD2. The V gene's germline CDR1 is SGHTA and CDR2 FQGNSA. V lost 4 bases and J lost 8; bases outside the gene matches: 7. The CDR3 is 14 residues long. This chain's CDR3 is CASSYGLASGTQYF. CDR3 in DNA: TGTGCCAGCAGCTACGGACTAGCGTCAGGTACGCAGTATTTT.

The genes are TRBV13 and TRBJ2-3; D is unresolved. Per germline, CDR1 PRHDT and CDR2 FYEKMQ (reference sequence). CDR3 length: 13 residues. The ends were cut back, 1 base at V and 1 base at J, with 3 bases in the middle. The chain's CDR3 is CASSLAGTDTQYF. As DNA, the CDR3 is TGTGCCAGCAGCTTAGCCGGCACAGATACGCAGTATTTT.

The chain is built from TRBV25-1 and TRBJ2-1, with TRBD1 matching over 8 bases. Germline CDR1 is MGHDK and CDR2 is SYGVNS. The CDR3 is 16 residues long. With 4 bases clipped from V and 5 bases from J, the junction kept 10 bases outside the gene matches. The CDR3 region has the DNA TGTGCCAGCAGTGTGAGGACAGGGAAAGGGGACAATGAGCAGTTCTTC. Residues: CASSVRTGKGDNEQFF.

Concerning this clone itself: The identical CDR3 is also encoded by other nucleotide sequences in the sample. This chain connects TRBV5-1 to TRBJ2-7, with D possibly matching TRBD1 (6 bases). Germline CDR1 and CDR2: SGHRS and YFSETQ. The CDR3 length is 12 residues. V was cut by 2 bases and J by 4 bases, with 7 bases left in between. The CDR3 DNA sequence: TGCGCCAGCAGCTTACAGGGATACGAGCAGTACTTC. This encodes CASSLQGYEQYF.

A single count supports this clone. The chain carries TRBV18 and TRBJ1-4; TRBD1 might be the D (5 bases). Trimming cost V 4 bases and J 7 bases, with 22 bases left between them. CDR1 and CDR2 from the germline V gene are KGHSH and LQKENI. This CDR3 spans 17 amino acids. DNA of the CDR3: TGTGCCAGCTCACGCTCCGGGGGAACATCGATGGGTGAAAAACTGTTTTTT. This codes for CASSRSGGTSMGEKLFF.

The chain carries TRBV5-1 and TRBJ1-2; TRBD1 is a possible D gene (6 bases). This CDR3 contains 16 residues. V was cut by 3 bases and J by 7 bases, with 22 bases left in between. The germline gives CDR1 SGHRS, CDR2 YFSETQ. In DNA, the CDR3 is TGCGCCAGCAGCTCCGTACCAGACGGGGGGGCCAGTGGCTACACCTTC. It encodes CASSSVPDGGASGYTF.

This clone was seen only once. The chain joins TRBV9 to TRBJ2-1; D uncertain. Trimming removed 2 bases from V and 10 bases from J, with 13 bases in between. The germline gives CDR1 SGDLS, CDR2 YYNGEE. The CDR3 totals 13 residues. The CDR3 DNA follows: TGTGCCAGCAGCGTCTTACCGTTGGCCGAGCAGTTCTTC. It is translated as CASSVLPLAEQFF.

The V and J genes are TRBV7-8 and TRBJ1-1; unclear D gene. Looked up from germline, CDR1 is SGHVS and CDR2 is FQNEAQ. The CDR3 length is 13 residues. V was trimmed by 5 bases and J by 0 bases, leaving 7 bases between them. The CDR3 DNA reads TGTGCCAGCAGCCTCGACTTGAACACTGAAGCTTTCTTT. It specifies CASSLDLNTEAFF.

J is TRBJ2-6 and V is TRBV4-3; D gene uncertain. The V end lost 4 bases, the J end lost 0 bases, and 4 bases lay between the germline ends. The CDR3 loop spans 14 amino acids. The germline V gene has CDR1 LGHNA and CDR2 YSLEER. This chain's CDR3 is CASSLYSGANVLTF. The CDR3 DNA sequence: TGCGCCAGCAGCCTCTACTCTGGGGCCAACGTCCTGACTTTC.

This chain joins TRBV7-2 and TRBJ1-5, with D possibly being TRBD1 (6 bases). Looked up from germline, CDR1 is SGHTA and CDR2 is FQGNSA. Trimming removed 5 bases at V and 5 bases at J, with 16 bases between. The CDR3 has 15 residues. DNA of the CDR3: TGTGCCAGCAGCGCCTTTTCAGGGGATGATCAGCCCCAGCATTTT. Translation gives CASSAFSGDDQPQHF.

CDR3 region: CASSFGTAQGSHQPQHF. CDR3 nucleotides: TGTGCCAGCAGCTTTGGGACAGCTCAAGGGAGTCATCAGCCCCAGCATTTT. The V gene is TRBV7-9, the J gene TRBJ1-5; 7 bases are a match to TRBD1. CDR1 is SEHNR and CDR2 is FQNEAQ in the germline V gene (reference sequence). V dropped 3 bases and J dropped 5; count of bases not matched to a gene: 13. The CDR3 spans 17 residues.

The chain employs TRBV14 and TRBJ2-5; TRBD2 is a possible D gene (7 bases). The V gene's germline CDR1 is SGHDN and CDR2 FVKESK. V was clipped by 0 bases and J by 10 bases, with 18 bases between them. There are 15 residues in the CDR3. The chain's CDR3 is CASSQDSGGARGQYF. The CDR3 DNA reads TGTGCCAGCAGCCAAGATTCTGGGGGGGCTCGAGGCCAGTACTTC.

The rearrangement uses TRBV27 and TRBJ1-2; 8 nucleotides line up with TRBD1. V shed 4 bases, J shed 5 bases, and the junction held 9 bases outside the gene matches. This CDR3 contains 15 residues. Looked up from germline, CDR1 is MNHEY and CDR2 is SMNVEV (reference sequence). CDR3 protein: CASSSLGQGGYGYTF. DNA of the CDR3: TGTGCCAGCAGTTCCCTAGGACAGGGCGGTTATGGCTACACCTTC.

The chain carries TRBV28 and TRBJ1-2; D possibly corresponds to TRBD1 (6 bases). The CDR3 extends over 13 amino acids. CDR1 and CDR2 (germline): MDHEN, SYDVKM. V gave up 5 bases and J gave up 4 bases, with 11 bases separating them. This CDR3 is CASSTQGPYGYTF. The CDR3 nucleotides are TGTGCCAGCAGTACCCAGGGGCCCTATGGCTACACCTTC.

This clone occurred a few times. This sequence joins TRBV6-4 and TRBJ2-3, with D perhaps matching TRBD2 (6 bases). The V gene's germline CDR1 is MRHNA and CDR2 SNTAGT. The CDR3 length is 14 residues. Trimming stripped 0 bases from V and 2 bases from J, with 6 bases between. CDR3 loop: CASSDSRDTDTQYF. The CDR3 region has the DNA TGTGCCAGCAGTGACTCGCGGGACACAGATACGCAGTATTTT.

The rearrangement links TRBV5-6 to TRBJ1-1; D remains unclear. The CDR3 has 12 residues. Deletions cut 2 bases from V and 8 bases from J, with 10 bases between. Germline V lookup: CDR1 SGHDT, CDR2 YYEEEE. The CDR3 reads CASSFSFGEAFF. The CDR3 nucleotides are TGTGCCAGCAGCTTCTCCTTTGGCGAAGCTTTCTTT.

The J gene is TRBJ2-1, the V gene TRBV29-1; perhaps TRBD2 as D (5 bases). V gave up 7 bases and J gave up 7 bases, with 17 bases separating them. Germline CDR1 is SQVTM and CDR2 is ANQGSEA. The CDR3 runs 13 residues. The DNA for the CDR3 is TGCAGCGGAGAAATAGTCGGGATTAATGAGCAGTTCTTC. The encoded protein is CSGEIVGINEQFF.

The chain combines TRBV30 with TRBJ2-3; D unresolved. The CDR3 consists of 12 residues. V dropped 2 bases and J dropped 7 bases, with 10 bases sitting between them. The germline gives CDR1 GTSNPN, CDR2 SVGIG (reference sequence). CDR3 protein: CAWSPPKNTQYF. Here the CDR3 DNA reads TGTGCCTGGAGTCCCCCAAAAAATACGCAGTATTTT.

V is TRBV7-3 and J is TRBJ2-7; TRBD2 agrees at 7 bases. This CDR3 is built from 13 residues. V lost 4 bases to trimming and J lost 1 base; unmatched junction nucleotides: 1. Germline assignment: CDR1 SGHTA and CDR2 FQGTGA. The CDR3 here is CASSSGGSYEQYF. CDR3 nucleotides: TGTGCCAGCAGCTCCGGGGGGTCCTACGAGCAGTACTTC.